The 26 T cell receptor beta chains presented below share a single source sample, sequenced in a study of T cells in women clearing cervical HPV infection. TCRdb's copy holds only in-frame clones and misses some; the assay was immunoSEQ multiplex PCR. This table holds around 19,000 clones. The sample was blood buffy coat. The origin of the receptors is a woman aged 18-69 years with a cervical HPV16 infection that either progressed to CIN3+ or cleared (not recorded which).

A remark on this clone: The CDR3 extends 3 residues past the end of the read, so its final part is completed from the germline J gene. J is TRBJ1-3 and V is TRBV5-6, with D perhaps TRBD1 (6 bases). The ends were cut back, 4 bases at V and 7 bases at J, with 12 bases in the middle. CDR1 and CDR2 (germline): SGHDT, YYEEEE. The CDR3 length is 13 residues. Incomplete CDR3 DNA: TGTGCCAGCAGCATACAGGGAGGGAACACC. Amino acid sequence: CASSIQGGNT. In full, the CDR3 reads CASSIQGGNTIYF.

In regard to this clone: Coverage ceases 3 residues before the CDR3 finishes, and the germline J gene fills in the end. V is TRBV18 and J is TRBJ1-2; D unclear. The CDR3 loop spans 14 amino acids. Germline V gives CDR1 KGHSH, CDR2 LQKENI. The DNA read from the CDR3 is TGTGCCAGCTCACCACGAGAGGGCAAAAACATC. It is translated as CASSPREGKNI. The CDR3 in its entirety is CASSPREGKNIYTF.

Concerning this clone itself: The sequence runs out 3 residues before the end of the CDR3; the remainder is reconstructed from the germline J gene. This rearrangement joins TRBV11-2 to TRBJ1-6; perhaps TRBD1 as D (6 bases). Germline V gives CDR1 SGHAT, CDR2 FQNNGV. Trimming pared 10 bases from V and 7 bases from J, leaving 20 bases between. CDR3 size: 15 residues. The sequenced CDR3 bases are TGTGCCACCCAGGGGAGGTTGAATTTGAATTCACCC. Encoded protein: CATQGRLNLNSP. The entire CDR3 is CATQGRLNLNSPLHF.

Regarding this clone: With the read ending 3 residues before the CDR3 end, the germline J gene is used to fill in that end. The chain recombines TRBV11-1 with TRBJ1-1, with 8 bases lining up with TRBD1. Per the germline V gene, CDR1 is SGHAT and CDR2 is FQDESV (reference sequence). The junction had 4 bases not matched to a gene; V was cut back by 3 bases and J by 1 base. This CDR3 has 15 residues. The CDR3 protein is CASSFTGQGNTEAFF. CDR3 DNA (partial): TGTGCCAGCAGCTTTACCGGACAGGGGAACACTGAA.

Turning to this clone: The read finishes 3 residues shy of the CDR3 end, and the germline J gene is used to complete it. The chain links TRBV11-3 to TRBJ1-2; D is unclear. Germline V lookup: CDR1 SGHNT, CDR2 YENEEA. The CDR3 sequence is 13 residues long. The CDR3 sequence: CASSLDRMGEYTF. Incomplete CDR3 DNA: TGTGCCAGCAGCTTAGATCGAATGGGCGAG.

On this clone itself: The missing CDR3 end, 3 residues past where the read stops, is filled in from the germline J gene. The chain carries TRBV18 and TRBJ2-2, with D hard to call. CDR3 length: 15 residues. CDR1 and CDR2 (germline): KGHSH, LQKENI. The CDR3 spells CASSPTANPNEKLFF. The DNA read from the CDR3 is TGTGCCAGCTCACCCACAGCCAACCCAAATGAAAAG.

On this clone: Read coverage stops 3 residues before the CDR3 terminus; the germline J gene supplies the remainder. The chain uses TRBV5-1 and TRBJ1-1; the D gene is possibly TRBD1 (5 bases). This CDR3 spans 17 amino acids. CDR1 is SGHRS and CDR2 is YFSETQ in the germline V gene. Trimming cost V 5 bases and J 1 base, with 21 bases left between them. CDR3 region: CASRTGNRQLPNTEAFF. CDR3 DNA, as far as it was read: TGCGCCAGCAGGACTGGAAATAGACAGCTTCCGAACACTGAA.

With respect to this clone: The sequence runs out 3 residues before the end of the CDR3; the remainder is reconstructed from the germline J gene. This rearrangement joins TRBV5-5 to TRBJ2-3, with TRBD1 matching 11 bases. The germline V gene has CDR1 SGHKS and CDR2 YYEKEE (reference sequence). The CDR3 sequence is 15 residues long. The V segment lost 5 bases and the J segment 4 bases; nucleotides outside the gene matches: 6. The part of the CDR3 DNA that was read is TGTGCCAGCAGGATCTCGGGACAGGGGGCAGATACG. It yields the protein CASRISGQGADT. The entire CDR3 reads CASRISGQGADTQYF.

To note about this clone: The read terminates 3 residues ahead of where the CDR3 ends, so the germline J gene completes it. This chain links TRBV9 with TRBJ2-7; D possibly corresponds to TRBD1 (8 bases). V lost 3 bases and J 3 bases, leaving 16 bases between the germline ends. Germline CDR1 is SGDLS and CDR2 is YYNGEE. The CDR3 covers 15 residues. This CDR3 is CASSEGGTGVYEQYF. The sequenced part of the CDR3 DNA is TGTGCCAGCAGCGAGGGGGGGACAGGAGTCTACGAG.

In the case of this clone: The read halts 3 residues ahead of the CDR3 end, with the missing end drawn from the germline J gene. This rearrangement joins TRBV7-6 to TRBJ2-2; D is possibly TRBD1 (6 bases). Germline CDR1 reads SGHVS; CDR2 reads FNYEAQ. CDR3 size: 15 residues. CDR3 residues: CASSFIQGTNEKLFF. The sequenced CDR3 bases are TGTGCCAGCAGCTTTATACAGGGAACTAATGAAAAG.

About this clone: The observed sequence ends 3 residues before the CDR3 terminus, with the missing tail filled in from the germline J gene. This chain joins TRBV5-1 and TRBJ2-1, with 10 nucleotides matching TRBD1. The trim removed 7 bases at V and 7 bases at J, leaving 5 bases unmatched. The length of the CDR3 is 13 residues. Germline CDR1 SGHRS, CDR2 YFSETQ. This chain's CDR3 is CASSGTGVNEQFF. The part of the CDR3 DNA that was read is TGCGCCAGCTCCGGGACAGGGGTAAATGAG.

Concerning this clone: The germline gene is not matched at one end of the junction; a read error may be the cause. The read comes to an end 3 residues before the CDR3 does, leaving the germline J gene to fill in the end. Other DNA sequences of this sample code for an identical CDR3. The gene calls are TRBV7-9 and TRBJ1-3; D gene ambiguous. The CDR3 runs 15 residues. The germline gives CDR1 SEHNR, CDR2 FQNEAQ (reference sequence). The DNA read from the CDR3 is TGTGCCAGCAGCTTACGCGGCCCCAAAGGAAACACT. Translated: CASSLRGPKGNT. The entire CDR3 protein reads CASSLRGPKGNTIYF. Combining the CDR3 with reference TRBV7-9 and TRBJ1-3 gives the whole variable domain DTGVSQNPRHKITKRGQNVTFRCDPISEHNRLYWYRQTLGQGPEFLTYFQNEAQLEKSRLLSDRFSAERPKGSFSTLEIQRTEQGDSAMYLCASSLRGPKGNTIYFGEGSWLTVV.

Comment on this clone: The read gets to within 3 residues of the CDR3 end, and the germline J gene fills in the rest. V and J are TRBV7-8 and TRBJ1-1, with 9 bases lining up with TRBD1. V was pared by 5 bases and J by 4 bases, with 14 bases of the junction left unmatched. The CDR3 length is 17 residues. Germline lookup yields CDR1 SGHVS and CDR2 FQNEAQ. CDR3 loop: CASSITTGGAKGTEAFF. The part of the CDR3 DNA that was read is TGTGCCAGCAGCATAACAACAGGGGGCGCGAAGGGCACTGAA.

As concerns this clone: Read coverage stops 3 residues before the CDR3 terminus; the germline J gene supplies the remainder. V and J are TRBV29-1 and TRBJ2-1, with 7 nucleotides matching TRBD2. The germline V gene has CDR1 SQVTM and CDR2 ANQGSEA. V lost 3 bases and J lost 6; bases outside the gene matches: 2. The CDR3 spans 12 residues. CDR3 DNA (partial): TGCAGCGTTGAGATAGCGGGCAATGAG. Translation gives CSVEIAGNE. The whole CDR3 sequence is CSVEIAGNEQFF.

To note about this clone: The sequence runs out 3 residues before the end of the CDR3; the remainder is reconstructed from the germline J gene. This chain joins TRBV20-1 and TRBJ2-7; D is undetermined. Per germline, CDR1 DFQATT and CDR2 SNEGSKA (reference sequence). The CDR3 length is 13 residues. Trimming shortened V by 0 bases and J by 2 bases, and 8 bases separated the two germline ends. The CDR3 here is CSARDRLAYEQYF. The part of the CDR3 DNA that was read is TGCAGTGCTAGAGATCGGTTGGCCTACGAG.

Turning to this clone: Read sequence stops 3 residues before the CDR3 end, and the germline J gene provides the missing end. This sequence joins TRBV2 and TRBJ2-5; 8 bases are shared with TRBD2. The CDR3 runs 16 residues. V shed 2 bases and J 4 bases; nucleotides not matched to a gene: 9. Germline-derived CDR1 and CDR2 are SNHLY and FYNNEI. CDR3 sequence: CASSEWRAGAGETQYF. The part of the CDR3 DNA that was read is TGTGCCAGCAGTGAATGGAGAGCGGGGGCGGGAGAGACC.

With respect to this clone: The read comes to an end 3 residues before the CDR3 does, leaving the germline J gene to fill in the end. The chain combines TRBV7-8 with TRBJ2-7; D is unresolved. The CDR3 contains 15 residues. V lost 5 bases to trimming and J lost 3 bases, with 17 bases between them. Germline V CDR1 and CDR2: SGHVS, FQNEAQ. The CDR3 reads CASSHITAAGYEQYF. Partial CDR3 DNA: TGTGCCAGCAGCCACATAACAGCCGCAGGCTACGAG.

As to this clone: The read finishes 3 residues shy of the CDR3 end, and the germline J gene is used to complete it. The chain carries TRBV29-1 and TRBJ1-4; weak D call: TRBD1 (5 bases). Germline-derived CDR1 and CDR2 are SQVTM and ANQGSEA. Trimming shortened V by 3 bases and J by 8 bases, and 10 bases separated the two germline ends. This CDR3 spans 12 amino acids. The part of the CDR3 DNA that was read is TGCAGCGTTGACGGGGGGGGAGAAAAA. This codes for CSVDGGGEK. The CDR3 reads in full as CSVDGGGEKLFF. The variable domain in full, with the rest retrieved from reference TRBV29-1 and TRBJ1-4, is SAVISQKPSRDICQRGTSLTIQCQVDSQVTMMFWYRQQPGQSLTLIATANQGSEATYESGFVIDKFPISRPNLTFSTLTVSNMSPEDSSIYLCSVDGGGEKLFFGSGTQLSVL.

As to this clone: The read ends 3 residues before the CDR3 terminus; that terminus is restored from the germline J gene. The chain recombines TRBV5-6 with TRBJ2-2, with 9 bases identical to TRBD2. This CDR3 comprises 14 residues. The J segment lost 5 bases and the V segment lost 6 bases, leaving 5 bases of the junction unmatched. In germline, CDR1 is SGHDT, CDR2 YYEEEE. The covered CDR3 bases are TGTGCCAGCAATGGCGGGGGGGGAACCGGGGAG. Translation: CASNGGGGTGE. The CDR3 in full is CASNGGGGTGELFF. Full variable domain (outside the CDR3, taken from reference TRBV5-6 and TRBJ2-2): DAGVTQSPTHLIKTRGQQVTLRCSPKSGHDTVSWYQQALGQGPQFIFQYYEEEERQRGNFPDRFSGHQFPNYSSELNVNALLLGDSALYLCASNGGGGTGELFFGEGSRLTVL.

To note about this clone: The read ends 3 residues early relative to the CDR3; the germline J gene fills the gap. The chain links TRBV20-1 to TRBJ2-3, with D possibly TRBD1 on 6 matching bases. CDR1 is DFQATT and CDR2 is SNEGSKA in the germline V gene (reference sequence). This CDR3 has 11 amino acids. CDR3 sequence: CSAQGSGTQYF. CDR3 bases read: TGCAGTGCTCAGGGGTCAGGGACG.

Regarding this clone: Read data end 3 residues before the CDR3 end; the end is taken from the germline J gene. J is TRBJ2-4 and V is TRBV28; 10 bases are shared with TRBD2. V shed 5 bases and J 0 bases; nucleotides not matched to a gene: 1. CDR3 length equals 15 residues. The germline V gene has CDR1 MDHEN and CDR2 SYDVKM. CDR3 protein: CASSRTSGAKNIQYF. The CDR3 bases that were read are TGTGCCAGCAGTCGGACTAGCGGAGCCAAAAACATT.

CDR3 loop: CASSDRGRVPTEAFF. The DNA read from the CDR3 is TGTGCCAGTAGCGACAGGGGCAGGGTTCCCACTGAA. The rearrangement links TRBV19 to TRBJ1-1; 8 bases are a match to TRBD1. The sequenced fragment ends 3 residues before the CDR3 boundary, so the rest is inferred from the germline J gene. The CDR3 sequence is 15 residues long. Germline assignment: CDR1 LNHDA and CDR2 SQIVND (reference sequence). Trimming at V came to 6 bases and at J to 4 bases, leaving 10 bases not matched to a gene.

For this clone: The CDR3 is cut off 3 residues early in the read; its end comes from the germline J gene. The chain has TRBV19 and TRBJ1-2; 8 positions match TRBD1. Germline V gene sequence: CDR1 LNHDA, CDR2 SQIVND (reference sequence). V lost 6 bases, J lost 4 bases, and 4 bases stayed unmatched. The CDR3 totals 13 residues. The DNA read from the CDR3 is TGTGCCAGTAGCAGACAGGGGATCTATGGC. It translates to CASSRQGIYG. The full CDR3 protein reads CASSRQGIYGYTF.

Points on this clone: The read stops 3 residues short of the end of the CDR3; the missing end is completed from the germline J gene. The J gene is TRBJ2-2, the V gene TRBV5-1; 7 positions match TRBD2. CDR3 length: 17 amino acids. The trim removed 4 bases at V and 5 bases at J, leaving 14 bases unmatched. Germline CDR1 is SGHRS and CDR2 is YFSETQ. CDR3 protein: CASSGGLVTASTGELFF. Partial CDR3 DNA: TGCGCCAGCAGCGGTGGACTAGTAACAGCCAGTACCGGGGAG.

Comment on this clone: The read falls 3 residues short of the CDR3 end, and the missing part is taken from the germline J gene. The chain has TRBV7-2 and TRBJ1-1; the D is unclear. Germline CDR1 is SGHTA and CDR2 is FQGNSA. The CDR3 runs 14 residues. V was clipped by 2 bases and J by 6 bases, with 13 bases between them. CDR3 DNA (partial): TGTGCCAGCAGCTTAAACAGCCCAAAGGCTGAA. Its translation is CASSLNSPKAE. The entire CDR3 protein reads CASSLNSPKAEAFF.

On this clone: The CDR3 is cut off 3 residues early in the read; its end comes from the germline J gene. This chain links TRBV20-1 with TRBJ2-3; D may be TRBD1 (5 bases). The CDR3 is 14 residues long. The V gene's germline CDR1 is DFQATT and CDR2 SNEGSKA (reference sequence). V lost 3 bases and J 3 bases, leaving 13 bases between the germline ends. CDR3 loop: CSARQLKGTDTQYF. The sequenced part of the CDR3 DNA is TGCAGTGCTAGGCAGTTAAAGGGGACAGATACG.